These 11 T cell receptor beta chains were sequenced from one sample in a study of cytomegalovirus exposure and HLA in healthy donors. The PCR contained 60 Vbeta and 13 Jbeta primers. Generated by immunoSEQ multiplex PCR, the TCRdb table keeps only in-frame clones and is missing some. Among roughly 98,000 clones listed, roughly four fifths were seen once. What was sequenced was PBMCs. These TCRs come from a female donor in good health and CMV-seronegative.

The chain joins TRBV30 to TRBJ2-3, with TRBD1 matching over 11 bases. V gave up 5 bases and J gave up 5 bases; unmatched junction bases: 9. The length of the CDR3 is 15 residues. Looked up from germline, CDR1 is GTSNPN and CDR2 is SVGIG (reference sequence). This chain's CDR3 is CAWGAGTGGIDTQYF. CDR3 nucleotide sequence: TGTGCCTGGGGGGCCGGGACAGGGGGAATAGATACGCAGTATTTT.

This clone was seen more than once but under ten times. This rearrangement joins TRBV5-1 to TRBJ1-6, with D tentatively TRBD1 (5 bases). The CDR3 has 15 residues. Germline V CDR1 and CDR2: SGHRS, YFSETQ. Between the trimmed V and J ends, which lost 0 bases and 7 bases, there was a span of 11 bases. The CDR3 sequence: CASSLVGGVNSPLHF. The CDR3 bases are TGCGCCAGCAGCTTGGTCGGAGGGGTGAATTCACCCCTCCACTTT.

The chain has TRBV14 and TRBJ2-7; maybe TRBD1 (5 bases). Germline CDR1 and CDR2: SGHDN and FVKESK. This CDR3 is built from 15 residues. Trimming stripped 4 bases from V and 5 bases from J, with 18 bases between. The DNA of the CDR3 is TGTGCCAGCAGCCGGACACTGATAGGGGCCCACGAGCAGTACTTC. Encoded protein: CASSRTLIGAHEQYF.

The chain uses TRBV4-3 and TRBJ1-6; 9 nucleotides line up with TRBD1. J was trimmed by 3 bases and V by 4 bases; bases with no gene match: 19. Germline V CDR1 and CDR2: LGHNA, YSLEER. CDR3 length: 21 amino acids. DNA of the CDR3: TGCGCCAGCAGCCTATTCTCCCCGGGACAGGGAGAAGGGGGCTATAATTCACCCCTCCACTTT. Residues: CASSLFSPGQGEGGYNSPLHF.

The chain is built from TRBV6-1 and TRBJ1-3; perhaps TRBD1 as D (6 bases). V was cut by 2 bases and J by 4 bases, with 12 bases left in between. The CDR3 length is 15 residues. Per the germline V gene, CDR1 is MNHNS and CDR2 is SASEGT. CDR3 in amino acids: CASSEWGPLGNTIYF. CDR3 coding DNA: TGTGCCAGCAGTGAATGGGGGCCCCTGGGAAACACCATATATTTT.

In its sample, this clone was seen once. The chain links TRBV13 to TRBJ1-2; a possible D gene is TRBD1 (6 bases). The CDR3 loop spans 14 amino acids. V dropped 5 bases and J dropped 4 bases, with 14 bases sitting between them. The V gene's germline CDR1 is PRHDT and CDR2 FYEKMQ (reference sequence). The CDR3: CASSEDRAPYGYTF. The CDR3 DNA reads TGTGCCAGCAGCGAGGACAGAGCACCCTATGGCTACACCTTC.

CDR3 DNA: TGTGCCATCAGTGAGTCTGCTAGCGGGAGGGCCTTGGATACGCAGTATTTT. Protein product: CAISESASGRALDTQYF. The chain carries TRBV10-3 and TRBJ2-3; 12 positions match TRBD2. With V trimmed by 0 bases and J by 6 bases, 7 bases remained unmatched. The CDR3 consists of 17 residues. Germline V gene data show CDR1 as ENHRY and CDR2 as SYGVKD.

Here the CDR3 reads CASIRGPFKGTGELFF. CDR3 sequence (DNA): TGTGCCAGTATCAGGGGTCCCTTCAAGGGCACCGGGGAGCTGTTTTTT. J is TRBJ2-2 and V is TRBV19; tentative D call: TRBD1 (6 bases). Germline lookup yields CDR1 LNHDA and CDR2 SQIVND (reference sequence). The V and J ends lost 7 bases and 4 bases respectively, with 19 bases between them. This CDR3 is built from 16 residues.

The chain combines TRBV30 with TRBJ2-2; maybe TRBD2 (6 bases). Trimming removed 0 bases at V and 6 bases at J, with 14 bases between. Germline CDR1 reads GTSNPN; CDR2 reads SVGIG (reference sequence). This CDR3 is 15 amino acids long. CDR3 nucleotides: TGTGCCTGGAGTGTAGTGGGGGGACTGGCCGGGGAGCTGTTTTTT. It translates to CAWSVVGGLAGELFF.

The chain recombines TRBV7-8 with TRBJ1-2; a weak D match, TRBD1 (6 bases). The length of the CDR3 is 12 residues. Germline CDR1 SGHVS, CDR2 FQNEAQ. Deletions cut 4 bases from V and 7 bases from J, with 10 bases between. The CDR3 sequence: CASSSQGSGYTF. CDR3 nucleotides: TGTGCCAGCAGCTCACAGGGATCTGGCTACACCTTC.

CDR3 sequence reads: CASSLWGRTGGTEAFF. For the CDR3, the DNA is TGTGCCAGCAGCTTGTGGGGTCGGACAGGGGGCACTGAAGCTTTCTTT. This sequence joins TRBV5-4 and TRBJ1-1; 10 positions match TRBD1. The CDR3 spans 16 residues. Germline trimming cut 1 base from V and 4 bases from J; bases unmatched to any gene: 7. Germline lookup yields CDR1 SGHNT and CDR2 YYREEE (reference sequence).